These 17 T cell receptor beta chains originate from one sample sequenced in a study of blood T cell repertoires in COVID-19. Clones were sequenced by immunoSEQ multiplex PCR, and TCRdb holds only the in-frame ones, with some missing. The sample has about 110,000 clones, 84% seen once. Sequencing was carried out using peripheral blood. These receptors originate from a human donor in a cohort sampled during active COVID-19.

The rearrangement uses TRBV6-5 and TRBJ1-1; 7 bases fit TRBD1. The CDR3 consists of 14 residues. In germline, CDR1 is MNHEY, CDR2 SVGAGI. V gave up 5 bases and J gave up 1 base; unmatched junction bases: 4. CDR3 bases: TGTGCCAGCAGTACGGACAGGCGGAACACTGAAGCTTTCTTT. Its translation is CASSTDRRNTEAFF.

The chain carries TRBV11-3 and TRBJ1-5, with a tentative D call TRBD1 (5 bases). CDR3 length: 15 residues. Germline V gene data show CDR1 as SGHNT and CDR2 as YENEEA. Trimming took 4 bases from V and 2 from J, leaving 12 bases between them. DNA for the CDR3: TGTGCCAGCAGCTCTAGGGACTCTTGCAATCAGCCCCAGCATTTT. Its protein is CASSSRDSCNQPQHF.

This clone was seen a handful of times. This chain's CDR3 is CASSPRTGVDEQFF. The CDR3 nucleotides read TGTGCCAGCAGCCCCCGGACAGGAGTGGATGAGCAGTTCTTC. The chain recombines TRBV3-1 (or the pseudogene TRBV3-2) with TRBJ2-1; 7 bases are a match to TRBD1. This CDR3 is 14 amino acids long. Germline lookup yields CDR1 LGHDT and CDR2 YNNKEL (reference sequence). The ends lost 4 bases at V and 8 bases at J; junction bases unmatched: 8.

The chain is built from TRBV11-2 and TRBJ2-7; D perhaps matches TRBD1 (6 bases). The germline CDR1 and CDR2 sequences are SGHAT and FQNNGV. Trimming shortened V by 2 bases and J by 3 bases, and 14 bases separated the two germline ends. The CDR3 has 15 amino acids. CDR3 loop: CASSLFGDNHYEQYF. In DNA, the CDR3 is TGTGCCAGCAGCTTATTCGGGGACAACCACTACGAGCAGTACTTC.

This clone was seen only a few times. CDR3: CASSLRTGGPTEAFF. CDR3 nucleotide sequence: TGTGCCAGCAGCTTAAGGACAGGGGGCCCCACTGAAGCTTTCTTT. The chain employs TRBV7-9 and TRBJ1-1; 11 bases are a match to TRBD1. Germline CDR1 reads SEHNR; CDR2 reads FQNEAQ (reference sequence). The CDR3 runs 15 residues. J was trimmed by 4 bases and V by 2 bases; bases with no gene match: 3.

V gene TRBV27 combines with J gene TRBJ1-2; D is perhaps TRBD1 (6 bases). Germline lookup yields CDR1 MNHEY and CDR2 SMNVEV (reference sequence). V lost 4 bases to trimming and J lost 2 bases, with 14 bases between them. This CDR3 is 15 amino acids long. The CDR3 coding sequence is TGTGCCAGCAGTTCTCAGGGGTTAAGGAACTATGGCTACACCTTC. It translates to CASSSQGLRNYGYTF.

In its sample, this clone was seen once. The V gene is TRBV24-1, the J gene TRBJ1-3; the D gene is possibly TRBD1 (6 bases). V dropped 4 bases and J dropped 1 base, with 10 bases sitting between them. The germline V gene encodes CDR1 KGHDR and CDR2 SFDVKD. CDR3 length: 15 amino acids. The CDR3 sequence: CATSEQTGSGNTIYF. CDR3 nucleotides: TGTGCCACCAGTGAACAAACAGGGTCTGGAAACACCATATATTTT.

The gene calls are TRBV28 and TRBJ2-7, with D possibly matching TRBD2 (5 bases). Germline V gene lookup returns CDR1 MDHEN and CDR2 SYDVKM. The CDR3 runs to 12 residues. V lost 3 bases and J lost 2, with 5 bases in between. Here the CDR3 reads CASSLRAYEQYF. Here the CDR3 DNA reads TGTGCCAGCAGTTTGAGGGCCTACGAGCAGTACTTC. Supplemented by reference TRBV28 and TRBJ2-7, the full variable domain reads DVKVTQSSRYLVKRTGEKVFLECVQDMDHENMFWYRQDPGLGLRLIYFSYDVKMKEKGDIPEGYSVSREKKERFSLILESASTNQTSMYLCASSLRAYEQYFGPGTRLTVT.

CDR3 coding DNA: TGTGCCAGCAGCCCTTTGCTGGGACAGGGCTCTGGAAACACCATATATTTT. It encodes CASSPLLGQGSGNTIYF. The chain couples TRBV7-9 to TRBJ1-3, with 9 bases that match TRBD1. Germline loops: CDR1 SEHNR, CDR2 FQNEAQ (reference sequence). The CDR3 has 17 residues. The J segment lost 0 bases and the V segment lost 5 bases, leaving 8 bases of the junction unmatched.

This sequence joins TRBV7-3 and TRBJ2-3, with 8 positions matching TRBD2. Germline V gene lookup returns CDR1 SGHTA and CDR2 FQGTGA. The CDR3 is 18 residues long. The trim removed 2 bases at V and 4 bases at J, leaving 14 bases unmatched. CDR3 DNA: TGTGCCAGCAGCTTATCCCGCGGGAGGAGTATGAGGGCAGATACGCAGTATTTT. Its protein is CASSLSRGRSMRADTQYF.

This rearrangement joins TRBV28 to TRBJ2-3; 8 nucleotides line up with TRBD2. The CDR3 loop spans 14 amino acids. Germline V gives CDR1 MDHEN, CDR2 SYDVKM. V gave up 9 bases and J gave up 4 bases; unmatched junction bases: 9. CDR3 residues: CASSREGKADTQYF. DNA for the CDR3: TGTGCCAGTTCCCGGGAGGGGAAAGCAGATACGCAGTATTTT.

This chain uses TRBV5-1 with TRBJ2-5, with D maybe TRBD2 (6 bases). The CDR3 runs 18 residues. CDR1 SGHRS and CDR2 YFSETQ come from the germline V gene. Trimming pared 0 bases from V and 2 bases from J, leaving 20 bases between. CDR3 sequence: CASSLEILVAGKQETQYF. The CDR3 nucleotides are TGCGCCAGCAGCTTGGAGATTCTGGTCGCGGGGAAACAAGAGACCCAGTACTTC.

For the CDR3, the DNA is TGTGCCAGCAGCTTTAGAACCTCTAGCGGTACAGATACGCAGTATTTT. Protein sequence: CASSFRTSSGTDTQYF. The J gene is TRBJ2-3, the V gene TRBV5-4; 7 bases match TRBD2. The CDR3 extends over 16 amino acids. The ends lost 2 bases at V and 3 bases at J; junction bases unmatched: 9. The germline gives CDR1 SGHNT, CDR2 YYREEE (reference sequence).

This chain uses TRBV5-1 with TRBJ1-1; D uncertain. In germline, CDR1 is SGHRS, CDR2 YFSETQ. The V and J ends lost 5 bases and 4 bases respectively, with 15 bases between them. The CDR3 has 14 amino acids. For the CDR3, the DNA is TGCGCCAGCAGGGATGGGCTCGCGGGCACTGAAGCTTTCTTT. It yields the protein CASRDGLAGTEAFF.

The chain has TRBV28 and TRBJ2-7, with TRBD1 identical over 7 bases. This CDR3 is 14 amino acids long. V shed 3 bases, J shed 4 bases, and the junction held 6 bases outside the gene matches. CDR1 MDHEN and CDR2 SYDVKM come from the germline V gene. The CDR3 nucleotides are TGTGCCAGCAGTTTCCCGGACAGGAGTTACGAGCAGTACTTC. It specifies CASSFPDRSYEQYF. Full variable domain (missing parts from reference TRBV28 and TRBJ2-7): DVKVTQSSRYLVKRTGEKVFLECVQDMDHENMFWYRQDPGLGLRLIYFSYDVKMKEKGDIPEGYSVSREKKERFSLILESASTNQTSMYLCASSFPDRSYEQYFGPGTRLTVT.

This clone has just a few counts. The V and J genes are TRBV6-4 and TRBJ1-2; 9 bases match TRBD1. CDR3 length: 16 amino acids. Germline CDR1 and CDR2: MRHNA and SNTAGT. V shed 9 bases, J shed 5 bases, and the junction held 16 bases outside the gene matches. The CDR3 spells CASKRDRDRDVYGYTF. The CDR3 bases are TGTGCCAGTAAGAGAGATAGGGACAGGGATGTTTATGGCTACACCTTC.

Here the CDR3 DNA reads TGTGCCAGCAGTTTTCCCTCCGGGGGGGCCGATCAGCCCCAGCATTTT. Encoded protein: CASSFPSGGADQPQHF. V and J are TRBV28 and TRBJ1-5; a weak D match, TRBD1 (6 bases). CDR1 is MDHEN and CDR2 is SYDVKM in the germline V gene. Between the trimmed V and J ends, which lost 3 bases and 5 bases, there was a span of 17 bases. This CDR3 comprises 16 residues. The entire variable domain, with the rest obtained from reference TRBV28 and TRBJ1-5, is as follows: DVKVTQSSRYLVKRTGEKVFLECVQDMDHENMFWYRQDPGLGLRLIYFSYDVKMKEKGDIPEGYSVSREKKERFSLILESASTNQTSMYLCASSFPSGGADQPQHFGDGTRLSIL.